Only a few counts were recorded for the clone carrying this T cell receptor beta chain. Its target is not known. Germline CDR1 is MDHEN and CDR2 is SYDVKM. The CDR3 extends over 11 amino acids. This sample was included in a study of human T cells and chemical hapten exposure. In the study overall: Predominantly women, the patients had alopecia areata, totalis or universalis.

Findings of the study overall: Patch test score was positively correlated with the counts of TCRs that had expanded at PT1. Donors were affected by alopecia, so their immune reaction might vary from that of healthy individuals.

This sample's time point: patch test 2, 6 weeks after DPC sensitization. As for treatment: therapeutic diphenylcyclopropenone sensitization with weekly scalp DPC. Original processing methods: Sequenced samples showed a median of around 96,000 TCRs each, with counts running from approximately 20,000 to 700,000. TCRdb re-called the RACE reads through MiXCR, storing one row per CDR3 protein. Here the V and J calls rest on TCRdb's processing, not on the authors' analysis. The data show 80,000 to 100,000 distinct CDR3 sequences, with around 9.3% seen just once and less than 5% held by the top ten. This sequence was found in a woman between 50 and 59 years old with alopecia areata. Some clones in this sample may be carry-over from other donors' samples. This chain connects TRBV28 to TRBJ2-1, with D uncertain. The sequencing here drew on whole blood, taken in connection with sensitization to the hapten diphenylcyclopropenone (DPC). CDR3 sequence reads: CVCRSYNEQFF. CDR3 nucleotide sequence: TGTGTTTGCCGGTCCTACAATGAGCAGTTCTTC.